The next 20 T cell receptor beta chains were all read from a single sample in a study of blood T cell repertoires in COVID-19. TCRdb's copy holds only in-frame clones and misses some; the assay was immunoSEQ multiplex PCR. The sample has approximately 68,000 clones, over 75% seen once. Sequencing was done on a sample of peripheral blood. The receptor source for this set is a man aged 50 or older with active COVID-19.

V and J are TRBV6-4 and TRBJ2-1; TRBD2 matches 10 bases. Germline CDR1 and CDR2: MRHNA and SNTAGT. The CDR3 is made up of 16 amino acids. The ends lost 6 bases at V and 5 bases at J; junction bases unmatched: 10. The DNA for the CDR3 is TGTGCCAGCAGCCCCCGGGCTAGCGGGGGCCACAATGAGCAGTTCTTC. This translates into CASSPRASGGHNEQFF.

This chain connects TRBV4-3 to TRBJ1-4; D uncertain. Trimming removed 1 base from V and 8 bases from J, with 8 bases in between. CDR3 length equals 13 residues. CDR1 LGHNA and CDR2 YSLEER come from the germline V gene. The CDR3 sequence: CASSQVAEEKLFF. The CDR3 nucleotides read TGCGCCAGCAGCCAAGTCGCAGAAGAAAAACTGTTTTTT.

CDR3 coding DNA: TGTGCCAGTTCACAGGGGACCAAAAATGAAAAACTGTTTTTT. Protein sequence: CASSQGTKNEKLFF. J is TRBJ1-4 and V is TRBV19; 7 nucleotides align to TRBD1. J lost 5 bases, V lost 8 bases, and 8 bases had no gene match. The germline gives CDR1 LNHDA, CDR2 SQIVND (reference sequence). The CDR3 runs 14 residues. The entire variable domain, with the rest obtained from reference TRBV19 and TRBJ1-4, is as follows: DGGITQSPKYLFRKEGQNVTLSCEQNLNHDAMYWYRQDPGQGLRLIYYSQIVNDFQKGDIAEGYSVSREKKESFPLTVTSAQKNPTAFYLCASSQGTKNEKLFFGSGTQLSVL.

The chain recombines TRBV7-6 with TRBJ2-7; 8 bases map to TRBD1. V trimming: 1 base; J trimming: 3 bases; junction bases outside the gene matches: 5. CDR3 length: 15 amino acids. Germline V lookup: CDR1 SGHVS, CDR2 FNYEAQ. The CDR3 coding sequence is TGTGCCAGCAGCTTAGAGGCAGGGGGCGGCTACGAGCAGTACTTC. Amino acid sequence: CASSLEAGGGYEQYF. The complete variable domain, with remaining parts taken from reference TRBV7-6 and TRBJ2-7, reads GAGVSQSPRYKVTKRGQDVALRCDPISGHVSLYWYRQALGQGPEFLTYFNYEAQQDKSGLPNDRFSAERPEGSISTLTIQRTEQRDSAMYRCASSLEAGGGYEQYFGPGTRLTVT.

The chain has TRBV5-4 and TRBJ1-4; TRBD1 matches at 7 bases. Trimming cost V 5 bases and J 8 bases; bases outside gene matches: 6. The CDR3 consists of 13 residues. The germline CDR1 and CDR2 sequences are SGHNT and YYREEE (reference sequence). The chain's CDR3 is CASRRQGDEKLFF. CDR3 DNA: TGTGCCAGCAGGCGGCAGGGGGACGAAAAACTGTTTTTT.

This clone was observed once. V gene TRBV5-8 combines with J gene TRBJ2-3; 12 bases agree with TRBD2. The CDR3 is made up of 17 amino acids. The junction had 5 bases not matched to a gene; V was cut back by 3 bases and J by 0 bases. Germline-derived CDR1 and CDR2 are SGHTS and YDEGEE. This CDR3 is CASSSLGTSGSTDTQYF. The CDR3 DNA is TGTGCCAGCAGCTCACTAGGGACTAGCGGGAGCACAGATACGCAGTATTTT.

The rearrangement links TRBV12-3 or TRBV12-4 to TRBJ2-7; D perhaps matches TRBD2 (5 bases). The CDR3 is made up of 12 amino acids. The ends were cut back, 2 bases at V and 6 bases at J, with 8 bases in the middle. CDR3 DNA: TGTGCCAGCAGTTTAAACGGGGTCGAGCAGTACTTC. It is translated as CASSLNGVEQYF.

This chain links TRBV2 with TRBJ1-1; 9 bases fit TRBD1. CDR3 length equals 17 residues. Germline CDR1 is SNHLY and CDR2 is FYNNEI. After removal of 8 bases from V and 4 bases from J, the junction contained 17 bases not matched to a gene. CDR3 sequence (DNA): TGTGCCAGCCTTCTCGAGAGACAGGGGGGCCTAAGCACTGAAGCTTTCTTT. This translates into CASLLERQGGLSTEAFF.

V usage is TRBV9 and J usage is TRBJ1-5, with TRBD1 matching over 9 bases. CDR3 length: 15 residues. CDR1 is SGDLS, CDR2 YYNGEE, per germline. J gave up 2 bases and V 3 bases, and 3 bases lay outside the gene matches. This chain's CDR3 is CASSAQGAGNQPQHF. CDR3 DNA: TGTGCCAGCAGCGCACAGGGGGCCGGCAATCAGCCCCAGCATTTT. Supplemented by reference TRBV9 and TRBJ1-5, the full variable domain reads DSGVTQTPKHLITATGQRVTLRCSPRSGDLSVYWYQQSLDQGLQFLIQYYNGEERAKGNILERFSAQQFPDLHSELNLSSLELGDSALYFCASSAQGAGNQPQHFGDGTRLSIL.

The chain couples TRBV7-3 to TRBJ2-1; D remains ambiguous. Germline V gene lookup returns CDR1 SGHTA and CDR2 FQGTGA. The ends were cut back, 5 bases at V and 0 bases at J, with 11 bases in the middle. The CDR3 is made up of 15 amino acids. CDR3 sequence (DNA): TGTGCCAGCAGCCCCACGGTGAGCTCCTACAATGAGCAGTTCTTC. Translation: CASSPTVSSYNEQFF.

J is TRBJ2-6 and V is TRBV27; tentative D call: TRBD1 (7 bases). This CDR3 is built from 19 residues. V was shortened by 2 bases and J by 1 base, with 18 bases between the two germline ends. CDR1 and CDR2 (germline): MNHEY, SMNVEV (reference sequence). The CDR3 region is CASSLNAAGGRSGANVLTF. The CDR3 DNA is TGTGCCAGCAGTTTAAACGCGGCAGGGGGGCGATCTGGGGCCAACGTCCTGACTTTC. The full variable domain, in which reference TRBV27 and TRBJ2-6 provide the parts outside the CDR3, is EAQVTQNPRYLITVTGKKLTVTCSQNMNHEYMSWYRQDPGLGLRQIYYSMNVEVTDKGDVPEGYKVSRKEKRNFPLILESPSPNQTSLYFCASSLNAAGGRSGANVLTFGAGSRLTVL.

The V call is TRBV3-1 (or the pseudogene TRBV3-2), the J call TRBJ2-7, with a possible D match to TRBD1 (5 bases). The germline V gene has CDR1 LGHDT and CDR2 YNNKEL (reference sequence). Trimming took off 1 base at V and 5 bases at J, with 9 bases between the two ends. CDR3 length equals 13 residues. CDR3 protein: CASSQVPGNEQYF. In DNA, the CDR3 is TGTGCCAGCAGCCAAGTACCAGGGAACGAGCAGTACTTC.

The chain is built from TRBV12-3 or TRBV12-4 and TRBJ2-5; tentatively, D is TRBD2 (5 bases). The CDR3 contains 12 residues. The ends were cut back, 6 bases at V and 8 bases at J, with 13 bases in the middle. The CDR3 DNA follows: TGTGCCAGCAGGTCGGCTGGGAGAACCCAGTACTTC. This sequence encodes CASRSAGRTQYF.

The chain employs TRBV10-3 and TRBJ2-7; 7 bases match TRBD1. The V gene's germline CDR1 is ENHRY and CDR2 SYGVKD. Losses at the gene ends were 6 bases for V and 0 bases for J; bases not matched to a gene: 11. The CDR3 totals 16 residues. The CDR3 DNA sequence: TGTGCCATCAGCCCGTCGACAGGGAAACGCTCCTACGAGCAGTACTTC. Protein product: CAISPSTGKRSYEQYF.

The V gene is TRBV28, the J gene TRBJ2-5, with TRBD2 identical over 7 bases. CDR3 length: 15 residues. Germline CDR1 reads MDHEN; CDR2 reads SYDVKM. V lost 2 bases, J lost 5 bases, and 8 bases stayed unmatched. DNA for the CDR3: TGTGCCAGCAGTTTAAAGGGAGGGGTCGGGGAGACCCAGTACTTC. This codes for CASSLKGGVGETQYF.

CDR3: CAREWNYGYTF. CDR3 nucleotides: TGTGCCCGAGAATGGAACTATGGCTACACCTTC. The chain carries TRBV30 and TRBJ1-2; the D is unclear. The CDR3 extends over 11 amino acids. Germline CDR1 GTSNPN, CDR2 SVGIG (reference sequence). V dropped 8 bases and J dropped 2 bases, with 9 bases sitting between them.

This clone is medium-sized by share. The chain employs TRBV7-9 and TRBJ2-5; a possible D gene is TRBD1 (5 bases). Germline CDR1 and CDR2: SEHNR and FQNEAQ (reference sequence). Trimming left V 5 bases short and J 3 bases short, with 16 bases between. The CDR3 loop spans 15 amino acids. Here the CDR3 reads CASSAPLDNKETQYF. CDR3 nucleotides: TGTGCCAGCAGCGCTCCCCTGGACAATAAAGAGACCCAGTACTTC.

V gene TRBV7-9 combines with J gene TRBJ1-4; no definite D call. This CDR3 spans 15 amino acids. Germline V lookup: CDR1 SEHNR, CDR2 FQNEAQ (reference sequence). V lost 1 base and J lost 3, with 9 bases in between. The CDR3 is CASSLGGWANEKLFF. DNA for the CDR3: TGTGCCAGCAGCTTAGGAGGATGGGCTAATGAAAAACTGTTTTTT. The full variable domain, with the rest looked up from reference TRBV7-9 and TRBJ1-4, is DTGVSQNPRHKITKRGQNVTFRCDPISEHNRLYWYRQTLGQGPEFLTYFQNEAQLEKSRLLSDRFSAERPKGSFSTLEIQRTEQGDSAMYLCASSLGGWANEKLFFGSGTQLSVL.

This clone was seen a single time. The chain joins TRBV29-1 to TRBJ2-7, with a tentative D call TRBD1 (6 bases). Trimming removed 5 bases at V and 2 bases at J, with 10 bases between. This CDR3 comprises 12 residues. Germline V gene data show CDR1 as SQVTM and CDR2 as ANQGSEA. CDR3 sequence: CSVLGQTYEQYF. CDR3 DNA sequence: TGCAGCGTTCTGGGACAAACCTACGAGCAGTACTTC.

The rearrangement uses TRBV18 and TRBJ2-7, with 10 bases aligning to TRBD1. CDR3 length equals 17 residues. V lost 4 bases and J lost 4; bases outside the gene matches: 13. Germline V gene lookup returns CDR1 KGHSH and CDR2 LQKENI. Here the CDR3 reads CASSRTGTGERWYEQYF. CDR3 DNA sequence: TGTGCCAGCTCACGTACCGGGACAGGGGAAAGGTGGTACGAGCAGTACTTC.